The 17 T cell receptor beta chains listed next were all sequenced from one sample in a study of blood T cell repertoires in COVID-19 (dated by TCRdb to 2018 to 2021). Library preparation was by the immunoSEQ multiplex PCR assay. As stored in TCRdb, this immuneACCESS dataset retains in-frame rearrangements with V and J assigned. A fraction of the clones does not appear; measured against another copy, unresolved V genes explain less than half of the discrepancy, and the remainder lacks a known reason. This sample is represented by 200,000 to 300,000 clones; roughly 86% of them were singletons. The ten top clones hold over 7.5% of the sample. Sequencing was performed on peripheral blood. These receptors came from a man aged 40-55 years who had recovered from COVID-19.

This clone was detected once. The V gene is TRBV6-5, the J gene TRBJ1-2, with 10 nucleotides matching TRBD1. The CDR3 consists of 15 residues. Germline V gives CDR1 MNHEY, CDR2 SVGAGI. After removal of 5 bases from V and 5 bases from J, the junction contained 8 bases not matched to a gene. CDR3 in amino acids: CASSPTGGGSYGYTF. CDR3 nucleotide sequence: TGTGCCAGCAGTCCGACAGGGGGCGGTAGTTATGGCTACACCTTC.

This clone has just one count. The chain combines TRBV2 with TRBJ2-5; TRBD1 aligns across 9 bases. CDR1 is SNHLY, CDR2 FYNNEI, per germline. J gave up 1 base and V 7 bases, and 4 bases lay outside the gene matches. The CDR3 length is 14 residues. The CDR3 reads CASTRGQGQETQYF. The CDR3 DNA sequence: TGTGCCAGCACTAGGGGACAGGGCCAAGAGACCCAGTACTTC.

The V call is TRBV7-3, the J call TRBJ2-1; 13 positions agree with TRBD2. The V and J ends lost 4 bases and 12 bases, in that order; junction bases with no gene match: 12. This CDR3 comprises 16 residues. Germline values: CDR1 SGHTA, CDR2 FQGTGA. CDR3 bases: TGTGCCAGCAGCTCATATACTAGCGGGAGGGCATCAGGGCAGTTCTTC. Translation gives CASSSYTSGRASGQFF.

This clone was seen only a few times. The chain couples TRBV14 to TRBJ2-3; weak D call: TRBD2 (5 bases). This CDR3 spans 15 amino acids. V lost 3 bases and J 1 base, leaving 11 bases between the germline ends. CDR1 and CDR2 from the germline V gene are SGHDN and FVKESK. The CDR3 here is CASSQTNPRTDTQYF. CDR3 DNA sequence: TGTGCCAGCAGCCAGACTAACCCACGCACAGATACGCAGTATTTT.

This clone appeared a few times. V is TRBV12-3 or TRBV12-4 and J is TRBJ1-5; 7 bases line up with TRBD1. Losses at the gene ends were 4 bases for V and 6 bases for J; bases not matched to a gene: 3. The CDR3 totals 13 residues. The CDR3: CASSSTGVQPQHF. Here the CDR3 DNA reads TGTGCCAGCAGTTCAACAGGGGTTCAGCCCCAGCATTTT.

This clone occurred a few times. V is TRBV6-2 or TRBV6-3 and J is TRBJ2-7, with 11 bases fitting TRBD1. This CDR3 region has 15 residues. V was pared by 6 bases and J by 6 bases, with 10 bases of the junction left unmatched. Germline assignment: CDR1 MNHEY and CDR2 SVGEGT. CDR3 nucleotides: TGTGCCAGCAGCAAAACCGGGACAGGGGGTACCGAGCAGTACTTC. Its protein is CASSKTGTGGTEQYF.

In its sample, this clone was seen once. The chain combines TRBV7-9 with TRBJ1-1; D may be TRBD1 (5 bases). Germline CDR1 is SEHNR and CDR2 is FQNEAQ (reference sequence). V was trimmed by 5 bases and J by 5 bases, leaving 21 bases between them. The CDR3 consists of 16 residues. The CDR3 nucleotides read TGTGCCAGCAGCCCTCACTTGGCAGGGAGGTTGACTGAAGCTTTCTTT. This gives the protein CASSPHLAGRLTEAFF.

V is TRBV5-1 and J is TRBJ1-2; D gene uncertain. The CDR3 totals 13 residues. Trimming cost V 3 bases and J 2 bases, with 8 bases left between them. Germline V gene data show CDR1 as SGHRS and CDR2 as YFSETQ. CDR3 DNA sequence: TGCGCCAGCAGCTCAGGATCAAACTATGGCTACACCTTC. Translation: CASSSGSNYGYTF.

This clone was detected only once. The V and J genes are TRBV2 and TRBJ1-1, with D tentatively TRBD1 (5 bases). The V end lost 2 bases, the J end lost 7 bases, and 11 bases lay between the germline ends. The CDR3 is made up of 13 amino acids. Per the germline V gene, CDR1 is SNHLY and CDR2 is FYNNEI. CDR3 sequence reads: CASSETRRGEAFF. As DNA, the CDR3 is TGTGCCAGCAGTGAAACCCGGAGGGGTGAAGCTTTCTTT. Together with reference TRBV2 and TRBJ1-1, the CDR3 gives the full variable domain: EPEVTQTPSHQVTQMGQEVILRCVPISNHLYFYWYRQILGQKVEFLVSFYNNEISEKSEIFDDQFSVERPDGSNFTLKIRSTKLEDSAMYFCASSETRRGEAFFGQGTRLTVV.

The rearrangement links TRBV28 to TRBJ2-7, with 10 bases matching TRBD1. CDR1 is MDHEN, CDR2 SYDVKM, per germline. Trimming cost V 6 bases and J 3 bases; bases outside gene matches: 8. The CDR3 loop spans 15 amino acids. CDR3 amino acids: CASRKLTGGDYEQYF. The CDR3, as DNA: TGTGCCAGCAGGAAATTGACAGGGGGCGACTACGAGCAGTACTTC.

The V call is TRBV5-6, the J call TRBJ2-3, with TRBD2 identical over 11 bases. Germline V CDR1 and CDR2: SGHDT, YYEEEE. This CDR3 region has 16 residues. V trimming: 0 bases; J trimming: 5 bases; junction bases outside the gene matches: 5. The CDR3 bases are TGTGCCAGCAGCTTGGTAGCGGGGGGGCTTGGAGATACGCAGTATTTT. The encoded protein is CASSLVAGGLGDTQYF.

The V and J genes are TRBV28 and TRBJ2-7, with D perhaps TRBD1 (6 bases). Germline values: CDR1 MDHEN, CDR2 SYDVKM. The CDR3 covers 18 residues. The ends were cut back, 7 bases at V and 3 bases at J, with 28 bases in the middle. CDR3 sequence reads: CASTQGRPVTARGYEQYF. CDR3 DNA sequence: TGTGCCAGCACGCAGGGGCGGCCGGTAACGGCTCGGGGCTACGAGCAGTACTTC. Combining the CDR3 with reference TRBV28 and TRBJ2-7 gives the whole variable domain DVKVTQSSRYLVKRTGEKVFLECVQDMDHENMFWYRQDPGLGLRLIYFSYDVKMKEKGDIPEGYSVSREKKERFSLILESASTNQTSMYLCASTQGRPVTARGYEQYFGPGTRLTVT.

The rearrangement links TRBV5-1 to TRBJ2-1, with 8 positions matching TRBD2. CDR1 and CDR2 (germline): SGHRS, YFSETQ. V lost 5 bases to trimming and J lost 0 bases; unmatched junction nucleotides: 4. This CDR3 has 15 residues. Written as DNA, the CDR3 is TGCGCCAGCAGGCCCGGGACTAGCTCCTACAATGAGCAGTTCTTC. Residues: CASRPGTSSYNEQFF.

This clone appeared once. The genes are TRBV28 and TRBJ1-6; 7 bases map to TRBD1. CDR1 is MDHEN and CDR2 is SYDVKM in the germline V gene. J gave up 2 bases and V 5 bases, and 3 bases lay outside the gene matches. CDR3 size: 15 residues. The CDR3 loop reads CASSPGQAYNSPLHF. DNA of the CDR3: TGTGCCAGCAGTCCTGGACAGGCCTATAATTCACCCCTCCACTTT.

This clone was counted many times. The chain carries TRBV30 and TRBJ2-7, with a tentative D call TRBD2 (6 bases). Germline V lookup: CDR1 GTSNPN, CDR2 SVGIG (reference sequence). The V end lost 5 bases, the J end lost 1 base, and 9 bases lay between the germline ends. The CDR3 length is 12 residues. The CDR3: CAWGGGSYEQYF. DNA of the CDR3: TGTGCCTGGGGAGGAGGGTCCTACGAGCAGTACTTC.

This chain links TRBV7-9 with TRBJ2-1; D perhaps matches TRBD2 (6 bases). The CDR3 runs to 13 residues. Germline CDR1 is SEHNR and CDR2 is FQNEAQ (reference sequence). V lost 0 bases and J lost 15, with 15 bases in between. The CDR3 sequence is CASSLAFDAGGFF. In DNA, the CDR3 is TGTGCCAGCAGCTTAGCATTCGATGCCGGGGGGTTCTTC. Supplemented by reference TRBV7-9 and TRBJ2-1, the full variable domain reads DTGVSQNPRHKITKRGQNVTFRCDPISEHNRLYWYRQTLGQGPEFLTYFQNEAQLEKSRLLSDRFSAERPKGSFSTLEIQRTEQGDSAMYLCASSLAFDAGGFFGPGTRLTVL.

V and J are TRBV5-1 and TRBJ1-2; TRBD1 matches at 10 bases. The V and J ends lost 5 bases and 5 bases, in that order; junction bases with no gene match: 6. The CDR3 has 14 amino acids. The germline CDR1 and CDR2 sequences are SGHRS and YFSETQ. CDR3 sequence reads: CASSPGQGLYGYTF. The CDR3 DNA follows: TGCGCCAGCAGTCCGGGACAGGGGTTGTATGGCTACACCTTC.